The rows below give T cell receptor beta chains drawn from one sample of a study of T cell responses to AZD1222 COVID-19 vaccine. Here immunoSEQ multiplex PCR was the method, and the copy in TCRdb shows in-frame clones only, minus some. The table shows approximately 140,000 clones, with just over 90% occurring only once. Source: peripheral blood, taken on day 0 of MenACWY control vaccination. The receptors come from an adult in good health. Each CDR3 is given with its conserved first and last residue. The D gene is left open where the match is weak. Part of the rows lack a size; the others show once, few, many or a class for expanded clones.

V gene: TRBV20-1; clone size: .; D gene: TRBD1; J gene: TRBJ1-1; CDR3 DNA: TGCAGTGCTAGTGGGACAGGGATGAACACTGAAGCTTTCTTT; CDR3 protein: CSASGTGMNTEAFF
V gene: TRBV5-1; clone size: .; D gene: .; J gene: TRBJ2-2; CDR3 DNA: TGCGCCAGCAGCCCCAGCCAGAACACCGGGGAGCTGTTTTTT; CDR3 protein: CASSPSQNTGELFF
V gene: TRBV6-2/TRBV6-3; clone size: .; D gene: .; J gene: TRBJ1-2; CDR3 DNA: TGTGCCAGCAGTTACGGGCTTGGGCAAAGCTATGGCTACACCTTC; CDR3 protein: CASSYGLGQSYGYTF
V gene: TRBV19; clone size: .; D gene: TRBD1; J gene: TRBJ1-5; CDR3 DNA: TGTGCCAGTAGGACAGGGCAATACAATCAGCCCCAGCATTTT; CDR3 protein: CASRTGQYNQPQHF
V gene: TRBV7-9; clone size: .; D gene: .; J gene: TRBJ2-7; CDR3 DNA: TGTGCCAGCAGCCCGTGGGGGACCTTCACCTACGAGCAGTACTTC; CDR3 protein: CASSPWGTFTYEQYF
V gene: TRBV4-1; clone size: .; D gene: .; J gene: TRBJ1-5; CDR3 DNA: TGCGCCAGCAGCCAAGGAAAGGGGTTCAATCAGCCCCAGCATTTT; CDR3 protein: CASSQGKGFNQPQHF
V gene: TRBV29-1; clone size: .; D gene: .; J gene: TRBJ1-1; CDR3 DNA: TGCAGCGTGCTAATCCAGGGGAGCACTGAAGCTTTCTTT; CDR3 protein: CSVLIQGSTEAFF
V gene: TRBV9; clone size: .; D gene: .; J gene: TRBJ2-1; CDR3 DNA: TGTGCCAGCAGCTTAGGGGGGGAGCAGTTCTTC; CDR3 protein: CASSLGGEQFF
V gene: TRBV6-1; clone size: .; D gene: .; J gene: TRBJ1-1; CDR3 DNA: TGTGCCAGCAGTGAAGGGAACAGGGAGGCTGAAGCTTTCTTT; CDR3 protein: CASSEGNREAEAFF
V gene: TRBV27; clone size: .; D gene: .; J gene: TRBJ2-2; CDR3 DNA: TGTGCCAGCAGTTTAGGACTGACCGGGGAGCTGTTTTTT; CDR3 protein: CASSLGLTGELFF
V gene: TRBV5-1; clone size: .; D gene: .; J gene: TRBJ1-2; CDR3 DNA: TGCGCCAGCAGCTTGACAGGGACCTATGGCTACACCTTC; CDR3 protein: CASSLTGTYGYTF
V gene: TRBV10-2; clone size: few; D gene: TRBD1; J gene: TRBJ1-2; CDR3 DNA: TGCGCCAGCAAGCTCGGGACAGGTTATGGGGCGAACTATGGCTACACCTTC; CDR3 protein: CASKLGTGYGANYGYTF
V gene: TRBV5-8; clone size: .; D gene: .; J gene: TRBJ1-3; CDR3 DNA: TGTGCCAGCAGCCACCGACAGCAAAGCTCTGGAAACACCATATATTTT; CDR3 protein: CASSHRQQSSGNTIYF
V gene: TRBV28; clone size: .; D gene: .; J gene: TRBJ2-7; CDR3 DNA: TGTGCCAGCAGTTTGAGGTACGAGCAGTACTTC; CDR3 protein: CASSLRYEQYF
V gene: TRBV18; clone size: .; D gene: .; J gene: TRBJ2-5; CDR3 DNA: TGTGCCAGCTCCCGAAGACGGATCCAAGAGACCCAGTACTTC; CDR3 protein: CASSRRRIQETQYF
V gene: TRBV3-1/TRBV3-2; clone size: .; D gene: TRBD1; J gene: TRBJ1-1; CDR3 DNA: TGTGCCAGCAGCCCCCTACCGCCCCGGGCAGGGGGCACTGAAGCTTTCTTT; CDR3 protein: CASSPLPPRAGGTEAFF
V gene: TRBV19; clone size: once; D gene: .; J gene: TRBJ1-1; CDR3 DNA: TGTGCCAGTAGTGCAGGGAACACTGAAGCTTTCTTT; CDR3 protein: CASSAGNTEAFF
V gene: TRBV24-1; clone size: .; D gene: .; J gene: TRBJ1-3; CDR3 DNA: TGTGCCACCAGTGACGGGCGCTCTGGAAACACCATATATTTT; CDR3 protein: CATSDGRSGNTIYF
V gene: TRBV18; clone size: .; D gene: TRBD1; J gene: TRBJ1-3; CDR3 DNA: TGTGCCAGCTCACAGGGGGCAACGACGGGAAACACCATATATTTT; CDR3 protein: CASSQGATTGNTIYF
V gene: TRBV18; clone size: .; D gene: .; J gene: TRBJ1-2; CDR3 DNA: TGTGCCAGCTCACCACTTTCGGCCCCTAATGGCTACACCTTC; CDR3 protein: CASSPLSAPNGYTF
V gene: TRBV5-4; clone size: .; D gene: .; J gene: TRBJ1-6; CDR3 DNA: TGTGCCAGCAGCTTGGGAGGGGGTCCCCTCCACTTT; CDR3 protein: CASSLGGGPLHF
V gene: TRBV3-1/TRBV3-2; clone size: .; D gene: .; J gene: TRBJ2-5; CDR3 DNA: TGTGCCAGCAGCCAACGACTAGGGTCCCAGTACTTC; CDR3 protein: CASSQRLGSQYF
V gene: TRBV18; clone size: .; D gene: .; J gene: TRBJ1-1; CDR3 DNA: TGTGCCAGCTCACCATTGGGGGTCCCGAGGAACACTGAAGCTTTCTTT; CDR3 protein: CASSPLGVPRNTEAFF
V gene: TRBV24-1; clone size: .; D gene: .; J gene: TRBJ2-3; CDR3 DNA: TGTGCCACCAGTGATTTTGCATCCCACACAGATACGCAGTATTTT; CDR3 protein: CATSDFASHTDTQYF
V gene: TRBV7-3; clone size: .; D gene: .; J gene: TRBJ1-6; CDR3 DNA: TGTGCCAGCAGGGCCCCCGGCACGAGGAATTCACCCCTCCACTTT; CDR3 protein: CASRAPGTRNSPLHF
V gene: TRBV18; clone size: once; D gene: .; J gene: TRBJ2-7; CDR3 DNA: TGTGCCAGCTCACCTAGTGGCGACGAGCAGTACTTC; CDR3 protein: CASSPSGDEQYF
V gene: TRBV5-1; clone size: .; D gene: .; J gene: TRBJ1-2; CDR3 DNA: TGCGCCAGCAGCTTGAAATCCGGGGGTGGCTACACCTTC; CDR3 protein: CASSLKSGGGYTF
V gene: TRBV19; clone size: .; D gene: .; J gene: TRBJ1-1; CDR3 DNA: TGTGCCAGTAGTATCATGGGATCAGGATCTGAAGCTTTCTTT; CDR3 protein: CASSIMGSGSEAFF
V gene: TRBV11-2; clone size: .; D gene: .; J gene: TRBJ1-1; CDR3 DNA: TGTGCCAGCAGCCGGGACCTGAACACTGAAGCTTTCTTT; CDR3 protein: CASSRDLNTEAFF
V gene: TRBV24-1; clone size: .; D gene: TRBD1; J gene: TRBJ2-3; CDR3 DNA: TGTGCCACCAGTGATCCTCGACAGGGGGGTTCCACAGATACGCAGTATTTT; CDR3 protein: CATSDPRQGGSTDTQYF
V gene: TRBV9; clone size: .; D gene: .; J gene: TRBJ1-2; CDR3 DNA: TGTGCCAGCAGTTTGGACAGCAACTATGGCTACACCTTC; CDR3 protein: CASSLDSNYGYTF
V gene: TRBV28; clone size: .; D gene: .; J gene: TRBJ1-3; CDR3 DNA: TGTGCCAGCAGTCCAAACAGGGACTCTGGAAACACCATATATTTT; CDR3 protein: CASSPNRDSGNTIYF
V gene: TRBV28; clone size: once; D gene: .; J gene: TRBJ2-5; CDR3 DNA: TGTGCCAGCGCCCCCCGGGATGGGCGGGAGACCCAGTACTTC; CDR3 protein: CASAPRDGRETQYF
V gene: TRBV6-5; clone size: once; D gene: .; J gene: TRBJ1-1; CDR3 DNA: TGTGCCAGCAGTTACTCGCGGGGCCGCAACACTGAAGCTTTCTTT; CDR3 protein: CASSYSRGRNTEAFF
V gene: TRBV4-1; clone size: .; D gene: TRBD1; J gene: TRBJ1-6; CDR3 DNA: TGCGCCAGCAGTCCCGGACAGGGGAAGGGACGAGACTATAATTCACCCCTCCACTTT; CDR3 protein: CASSPGQGKGRDYNSPLHF
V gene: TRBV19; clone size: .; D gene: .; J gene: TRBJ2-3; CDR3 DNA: TGTGCCAGTAGTTTGGGAAGATCCACAGATACGCAGTATTTT; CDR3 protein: CASSLGRSTDTQYF
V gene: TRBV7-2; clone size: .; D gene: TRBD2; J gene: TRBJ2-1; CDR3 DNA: TGTGCCAGCAGCTTAGGAGCGGGATCCTACAATGAGCAGTTCTTC; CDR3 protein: CASSLGAGSYNEQFF
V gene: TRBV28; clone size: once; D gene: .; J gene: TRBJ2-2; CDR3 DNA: TGTGCCAGCAGTCAGTACACCGGGGAGCTGTTTTTT; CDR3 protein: CASSQYTGELFF
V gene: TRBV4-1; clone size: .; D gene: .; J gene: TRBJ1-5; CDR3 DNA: TGCGCCAGCAGCCAAGTTGGGGACAATCAGCCCCAGCATTTT; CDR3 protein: CASSQVGDNQPQHF
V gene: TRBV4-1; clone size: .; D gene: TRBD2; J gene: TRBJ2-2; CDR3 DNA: TGCGCCAGCAGCCAAGTGGCTAGCGGGATAGATGGGCTGTTTTTT; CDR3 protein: CASSQVASGIDGLFF
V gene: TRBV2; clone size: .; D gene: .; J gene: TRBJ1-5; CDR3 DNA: TGTGCCAGCAGTAGGTCCGAGAGGCAGCCCCAGCATTTT; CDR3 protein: CASSRSERQPQHF
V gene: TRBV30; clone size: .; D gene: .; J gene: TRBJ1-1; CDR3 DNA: TGTTCGATTGGACCGGGAAACACTGAAGCTTTCTTT; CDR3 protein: CSIGPGNTEAFF
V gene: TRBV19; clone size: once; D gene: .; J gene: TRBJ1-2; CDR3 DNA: TGTGCCACCGTCTCTCCCAGTTCTAACTATGGCTACACCTTC; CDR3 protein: CATVSPSSNYGYTF
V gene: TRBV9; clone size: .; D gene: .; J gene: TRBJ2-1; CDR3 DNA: TGTGCCAGCAGCGTAGACCTGCCCAATGAGCAGTTCTTC; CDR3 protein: CASSVDLPNEQFF